The present entry profiles one T cell receptor beta chain with its context. The junction had 10 bases not matched to a gene; V was cut back by 2 bases and J by 8 bases. Germline CDR1 is MNHEY and CDR2 is SMNVEV (reference sequence). CDR3 length: 16 residues. Profiling relied on immunoSEQ multiplex PCR, and the TCRdb table lists in-frame clones only, not all of them. Here the sample spans about 20,000 clones, roughly nine tenths being singletons. The data are from a study of T cell repertoires and Cas9 in healthy adults. Study at large: Multi-effector potency, cytotoxicity and lineage were assessed in SpCas9-reactive CD4 and CD8 T cells.

Sequenced sample: CD4+ effector T cells (CD127+, CD25-, CD137-, CD154-) from PBMCs; culture status not recorded. V and J are TRBV27 and TRBJ2-1; 9 nucleotides line up with TRBD2. The sequence was obtained from a human donor in good health. The CDR3: CASSLGGRGGLDEQFF. CDR3 in DNA: TGTGCCAGCAGTTTAGGAGGGCGGGGGGGCTTGGATGAGCAGTTCTTC.